Sequencing of this T cell receptor beta chain was carried out in a study of cytomegalovirus exposure and HLA in healthy donors. Study-level points and caveats: In a later analysis, 16,951 TCR beta sequences were associated with HLA alleles at 0.05 false discovery rate.

The study ran its PCR with 60 Vbeta and 13 Jbeta primers. The data were produced by immunoSEQ multiplex PCR, yet TCRdb's version contains in-frame clones alone and is incomplete. This table holds some 80,000 clones, roughly 79% found once. V shed 6 bases and J 5 bases; nucleotides not matched to a gene: 9. The CDR3 covers 14 residues. The germline CDR1 and CDR2 sequences are LNHDA and SQIVND (reference sequence). Likely unrecorded immune exposures existed in these nominally healthy donors. With regard to this clone: Antigen specificity is unknown.

V usage is TRBV19 and J usage is TRBJ1-2; 7 nucleotides align to TRBD1. The clonotype originates from a middle-aged man in good health and CMV-seronegative. Input material: PBMCs. CDR3 sequence: CASRDRFEGYGYTF. For the CDR3, the DNA is TGTGCCAGTAGGGACAGGTTTGAGGGATATGGCTACACCTTC. Combining the CDR3 with reference TRBV19 and TRBJ1-2 gives the whole variable domain DGGITQSPKYLFRKEGQNVTLSCEQNLNHDAMYWYRQDPGQGLRLIYYSQIVNDFQKGDIAEGYSVSREKKESFPLTVTSAQKNPTAFYLCASRDRFEGYGYTFGSGTRLTVV.